Presented here are 32 T cell receptor beta chains from one specimen sequenced in a study of control samples from healthy donors and cancer patients. Produced via immunoSEQ multiplex PCR; TCRdb's table is partial and in-frame only. The sample lists 150,000 to 200,000 clones, roughly 94% occurring once. Sequenced input: blood. These receptors all stem from a woman between 18 and 29 years old in good health.

The chain has TRBV13 and TRBJ2-7; 8 nucleotides match TRBD1. CDR3 length: 15 amino acids. The V segment lost 5 bases and the J segment 3 bases; nucleotides outside the gene matches: 9. CDR1 and CDR2 (germline): PRHDT, FYEKMQ (reference sequence). The CDR3 nucleotides are TGTGCCAGCAGCCCGCCAGGACAGGGTGGCTACGAGCAGTACTTC. Protein: CASSPPGQGGYEQYF. The full variable domain, with the rest looked up from reference TRBV13 and TRBJ2-7, is AAGVIQSPRHLIKEKRETATLKCYPIPRHDTVYWYQQGPGQDPQFLISFYEKMQSDKGSIPDRFSAQQFSDYHSELNMSSLELGDSALYFCASSPPGQGGYEQYFGPGTRLTVT.

The chain couples TRBV4-3 to TRBJ1-3; TRBD1 might be the D (5 bases). The ends were cut back, 1 base at V and 8 bases at J, with 21 bases in the middle. This CDR3 is built from 17 residues. The germline CDR1 and CDR2 sequences are LGHNA and YSLEER. CDR3 amino acids: CASSQATGPAQPDTIYF. In nucleotides, the CDR3 is TGCGCCAGCAGCCAAGCGACGGGACCGGCCCAACCTGACACCATATATTTT.

This clone was found once. The J gene is TRBJ2-1, the V gene TRBV28, with TRBD2 matching 7 bases. With V trimmed by 2 bases and J by 7 bases, 5 bases remained unmatched. From germline, CDR1 is MDHEN and CDR2 SYDVKM. CDR3 length: 14 residues. This CDR3 is CASSLAGARNEQFF. CDR3 coding DNA: TGTGCCAGCAGTTTAGCGGGAGCTCGGAATGAGCAGTTCTTC.

The V and J genes are TRBV4-3 and TRBJ2-7, with D possibly called TRBD1 or TRBD2 (5 bases each). CDR3 length: 15 residues. The germline V gene has CDR1 LGHNA and CDR2 YSLEER. Between the trimmed V and J ends, which lost 1 base and 4 bases, there was a span of 14 bases. The CDR3, as DNA: TGCGCCAGCAGCCAAGCGCAGAGGGGTTTTTACGAGCAGTACTTC. Translated, it gives CASSQAQRGFYEQYF.

This clone was observed once. CDR3 in DNA: TGTGCCAGCAGCGCCCGGACAGATGGCGGGGAGCTGTTTTTT. Translating it yields CASSARTDGGELFF. The chain has TRBV9 and TRBJ2-2; possibly TRBD1 for D (6 bases). The CDR3 loop spans 14 amino acids. V lost 3 bases to trimming and J lost 7 bases, with 13 bases between them. CDR1 and CDR2 (germline): SGDLS, YYNGEE. The variable domain in full, completed from reference TRBV9 and TRBJ2-2, reads DSGVTQTPKHLITATGQRVTLRCSPRSGDLSVYWYQQSLDQGLQFLIQYYNGEERAKGNILERFSAQQFPDLHSELNLSSLELGDSALYFCASSARTDGGELFFGEGSRLTVL.

The genes are TRBV11-3 and TRBJ2-5, with D possibly being TRBD2 (6 bases). With 5 bases removed from V and 5 bases from J, the gap between germline ends came to 15 bases. Germline assignment: CDR1 SGHNT and CDR2 YENEEA. CDR3 size: 14 residues. The CDR3 protein is CASSGSRGAETQYF. CDR3 DNA: TGTGCCAGCAGCGGATCGCGGGGAGCTGAGACCCAGTACTTC. The whole variable domain, filled in from reference TRBV11-3 and TRBJ2-5, reads EAGVVQSPRYKIIEKKQPVAFWCNPISGHNTLYWYLQNLGQGPELLIRYENEEAVDDSQLPKDRFSAERLKGVDSTLKIQPAELGDSAVYLCASSGSRGAETQYFGPGTRLLVL.

The chain couples TRBV11-2 to TRBJ1-3; the D gene is possibly TRBD1 (5 bases). This CDR3 is 15 amino acids long. Germline CDR1 is SGHAT and CDR2 is FQNNGV. V gave up 2 bases and J gave up 3 bases, with 11 bases separating them. DNA for the CDR3: TGTGCCAGCAGCTTATATTTCGGGGGTGGAAACACCATATATTTT. Translated: CASSLYFGGGNTIYF. The whole variable domain, remainder taken from reference TRBV11-2 and TRBJ1-3, is EAGVAQSPRYKIIEKRQSVAFWCNPISGHATLYWYQQILGQGPKLLIQFQNNGVVDDSQLPKDRFSAERLKGVDSTLKIQPAKLEDSAVYLCASSLYFGGGNTIYFGEGSWLTVV.

The chain is built from TRBV15 and TRBJ1-2, with D perhaps TRBD1 (6 bases). The CDR3 is 15 amino acids. From germline, CDR1 is LNHNV and CDR2 YYDKDF (reference sequence). V was shortened by 5 bases and J by 4 bases, with 17 bases between the two germline ends. The CDR3 bases are TGTGCCACCAGCGGGACAAGGGGCGCTTTCTATGGCTACACCTTC. It translates to CATSGTRGAFYGYTF.

The genes are TRBV2 and TRBJ1-2; D is ambiguous. V dropped 5 bases and J dropped 0 bases, with 19 bases sitting between them. This CDR3 is built from 17 residues. Germline V gene lookup returns CDR1 SNHLY and CDR2 FYNNEI. CDR3 sequence reads: CASSFSSRRIANYGYTF. The CDR3 nucleotides read TGTGCCAGCAGTTTCTCCTCCAGACGGATAGCTAACTATGGCTACACCTTC.

This sequence joins TRBV10-3 and TRBJ2-7; 7 bases map to TRBD1. Per germline, CDR1 ENHRY and CDR2 SYGVKD. The CDR3 has 15 residues. The V gene end was trimmed by 4 bases and the J gene end by 0 bases; junction bases not matched to a gene: 6. The CDR3 region is CAISGKGAISYEQYF. CDR3 coding DNA: TGTGCCATCAGTGGTAAGGGGGCGATCTCCTACGAGCAGTACTTC.

The chain is built from TRBV4-1 and TRBJ2-7; perhaps D is TRBD1 or TRBD2 (5 bases each). The germline gives CDR1 MGHRA, CDR2 YSYEKL. The CDR3 is 15 amino acids. V was shortened by 1 base and J by 7 bases, with 17 bases between the two germline ends. The CDR3 DNA reads TGCGCCAGCAGCCAAGCGGGACCCGGCGCCGGGGAGCAGTACTTC. Its translation is CASSQAGPGAGEQYF.

V and J are TRBV2 and TRBJ2-7, with a weak D call TRBD1 (6 bases). CDR1 and CDR2 from the germline V gene are SNHLY and FYNNEI. This CDR3 spans 13 amino acids. V gave up 7 bases and J gave up 6 bases, with 16 bases separating them. CDR3 sequence reads: CASTETGQGEQYF. The DNA of the CDR3 is TGTGCCAGCACCGAGACAGGCCAAGGCGAGCAGTACTTC.

The chain is built from TRBV5-6 and TRBJ2-7, with 12 bases identical to TRBD1. The CDR3 totals 15 residues. Germline V gene lookup returns CDR1 SGHDT and CDR2 YYEEEE. V dropped 4 bases and J dropped 4; count of bases not matched to a gene: 6. CDR3 DNA sequence: TGTGCCAGCAGCAACCGGGGACAGGGGGCTTACGAGCAGTACTTC. Translating it yields CASSNRGQGAYEQYF.

The V gene is TRBV5-1, the J gene TRBJ1-2; no definite D call. Trimming stripped 0 bases from V and 6 bases from J, with 12 bases between. Germline CDR1 reads SGHRS; CDR2 reads YFSETQ. CDR3 length: 14 amino acids. CDR3 nucleotides: TGCGCCAGCAGCTTGGGTCAGGAGGTCGATGGCTACACCTTC. Its translation: CASSLGQEVDGYTF. Looking up the rest from reference TRBV5-1 and TRBJ1-2 gives the full variable domain: KAGVTQTPRYLIKTRGQQVTLSCSPISGHRSVSWYQQTPGQGLQFLFEYFSETQRNKGNFPGRFSGRQFSNSRSEMNVSTLELGDSALYLCASSLGQEVDGYTFGSGTRLTVV.

As DNA, the CDR3 is TGTGCCAGCAGCGTGGGACAGTCGAACACCGGGGAGCTGTTTTTT. As protein: CASSVGQSNTGELFF. This chain joins TRBV9 and TRBJ2-2; 7 bases are a match to TRBD1. V lost 2 bases and J lost 0; bases outside the gene matches: 1. This CDR3 has 15 amino acids. The germline gives CDR1 SGDLS, CDR2 YYNGEE.

This rearrangement joins TRBV11-2 to TRBJ1-1; 8 bases map to TRBD1. CDR1 and CDR2 (germline): SGHAT, FQNNGV. V was pared by 5 bases and J by 9 bases, with 11 bases of the junction left unmatched. The CDR3 has 14 amino acids. The CDR3 sequence is CASSPGTGNPKAFF. CDR3 nucleotides: TGTGCCAGCAGCCCCGGGACAGGAAATCCCAAAGCTTTCTTT.

This clone was seen just once. This sequence joins TRBV9 and TRBJ2-3; weak D call: TRBD1 (6 bases). The germline gives CDR1 SGDLS, CDR2 YYNGEE. V lost 4 bases and J 8 bases, leaving 17 bases between the germline ends. The CDR3 totals 14 residues. CDR3 sequence reads: CASSRCTGMATQYF. CDR3 nucleotides: TGTGCCAGCAGCCGATGCACAGGGATGGCTACGCAGTATTTT.

V usage is TRBV10-3 and J usage is TRBJ1-5; D not certain. The CDR3 length is 14 residues. The germline V and J ends were trimmed by 6 bases and 2 bases, with 11 bases remaining between them. Looked up from germline, CDR1 is ENHRY and CDR2 is SYGVKD. The CDR3 nucleotides are TGTGCCATCAGCGCGGGTGTGCGCAATCAGCCCCAGCATTTT. The encoded protein is CAISAGVRNQPQHF.

This rearrangement joins TRBV2 to TRBJ1-5; D is possibly TRBD1 (5 bases). The germline V gene has CDR1 SNHLY and CDR2 FYNNEI. The CDR3 consists of 14 residues. Trimming stripped 10 bases from V and 2 bases from J, with 15 bases between. CDR3 amino acids: CAISGRGGNQPQHF. As DNA, the CDR3 is TGTGCCATCTCCGGGAGAGGGGGCAATCAGCCCCAGCATTTT.

This chain links TRBV20-1 with TRBJ1-2; D is undetermined. Germline V lookup: CDR1 DFQATT, CDR2 SNEGSKA (reference sequence). V lost 3 bases and J 4 bases, leaving 12 bases between the germline ends. The CDR3 covers 13 residues. The CDR3 loop is CSASDQWVYGYTF. As DNA, the CDR3 is TGCAGTGCTAGTGATCAGTGGGTCTATGGCTACACCTTC.

V gene TRBV27 combines with J gene TRBJ2-7; 10 nucleotides match TRBD1. Germline CDR1 MNHEY, CDR2 SMNVEV (reference sequence). The V and J ends lost 4 bases and 2 bases, in that order; junction bases with no gene match: 8. The CDR3 is 16 residues long. DNA of the CDR3: TGTGCCAGCAGTTCCCTGGGGACAGGGGATGCCTACGAGCAGTACTTC. Its protein product is CASSSLGTGDAYEQYF.

The chain links TRBV6-5 to TRBJ1-2, with D perhaps matching TRBD1 (6 bases). Germline V lookup: CDR1 MNHEY, CDR2 SVGAGI. The V end was cut by 6 bases, the J end by 8 bases, with 22 bases between. The CDR3 loop spans 15 amino acids. This CDR3 reads CASSYDSWGGKGYTF. CDR3 bases: TGTGCCAGCAGCTATGACAGTTGGGGGGGCAAGGGCTACACCTTC.

V usage is TRBV5-6 and J usage is TRBJ1-2; 7 bases agree with TRBD1. The V and J ends lost 0 bases and 2 bases, in that order; junction bases with no gene match: 10. This CDR3 contains 17 residues. Per the germline V gene, CDR1 is SGHDT and CDR2 is YYEEEE. CDR3 residues: CASSLDSLWGQNYGYTF. In DNA form, the CDR3 reads TGTGCCAGCAGCTTGGACAGCCTGTGGGGACAGAACTATGGCTACACCTTC.

This clone has only one observation. The CDR3 reads CASSVTALNTEAFF. The CDR3 nucleotides are TGTGCCAGCAGCGTGACAGCTTTGAACACTGAAGCTTTCTTT. The V gene is TRBV28, the J gene TRBJ1-1; D possibly corresponds to TRBD1 (5 bases). There are 14 residues in the CDR3. CDR1 and CDR2 (germline): MDHEN, SYDVKM. With 6 bases removed from V and 0 bases from J, the gap between germline ends came to 11 bases.

V usage is TRBV19 and J usage is TRBJ1-1, with TRBD1 matching over 8 bases. The CDR3 runs to 16 residues. The junction had 9 bases not matched to a gene; V was cut back by 2 bases and J by 4 bases. Germline-derived CDR1 and CDR2 are LNHDA and SQIVND (reference sequence). In nucleotides, the CDR3 is TGTGCCAGTAGTATAAGAGGGACAGGTTATGCCACTGAAGCTTTCTTT. The encoded protein is CASSIRGTGYATEAFF.

The V call is TRBV5-6, the J call TRBJ2-1, with D uncertain. The CDR3 contains 14 residues. Trimming removed 0 bases from V and 10 bases from J, with 14 bases in between. Looked up from germline, CDR1 is SGHDT and CDR2 is YYEEEE. The CDR3 coding sequence is TGTGCCAGCAGCTTGGAAAGGGCCCGAAACGAGCAGTTCTTC. Protein product: CASSLERARNEQFF.

The CDR3 here is CAISEMILAGYEQYF. CDR3 DNA sequence: TGTGCCATCAGTGAAATGATCCTAGCGGGCTACGAGCAGTACTTC. The chain has TRBV10-3 and TRBJ2-7; 8 bases line up with TRBD2. Germline trimming cut 3 bases from V and 3 bases from J; bases unmatched to any gene: 7. The CDR3 runs to 15 residues. The germline V gene encodes CDR1 ENHRY and CDR2 SYGVKD.

The chain has TRBV12-3 or TRBV12-4 and TRBJ2-7; 10 positions agree with TRBD1. The CDR3 contains 12 residues. The trim removed 6 bases at V and 5 bases at J, leaving 1 base unmatched. CDR3 protein: CASRDRGNEQYF. In DNA, the CDR3 is TGTGCCAGCAGGGACAGGGGGAACGAGCAGTACTTC.

The chain has TRBV2 and TRBJ1-4, with D perhaps TRBD1 (6 bases). The CDR3 consists of 12 residues. CDR1 and CDR2 (germline): SNHLY, FYNNEI. Trimming shortened V by 7 bases and J by 13 bases, and 16 bases separated the two germline ends. For the CDR3, the DNA is TGTGCCAGCACCGATGACAGGCGAGGACTGTTTTTT. It specifies CASTDDRRGLFF.

Concerning this clone itself: This sample includes further DNA sequences coding for the same CDR3. The chain links TRBV6-4 to TRBJ1-5; D is ambiguous. The CDR3 covers 13 residues. Deletions cut 3 bases from V and 1 base from J, with 4 bases between. Germline V CDR1 and CDR2: MRHNA, SNTAGT. The CDR3 protein is CASSEGSNQPQHF. In nucleotides, the CDR3 is TGTGCCAGCAGTGAGGGGAGCAATCAGCCCCAGCATTTT.

The gene calls are TRBV3-1 (or the pseudogene TRBV3-2) and TRBJ2-7; 9 bases are shared with TRBD1. CDR1 LGHDT and CDR2 YNNKEL come from the germline V gene (reference sequence). CDR3 size: 16 residues. J was trimmed by 5 bases and V by 2 bases; bases with no gene match: 10. The CDR3 spells CASSQRLQGAGHEQYF. In DNA form, the CDR3 reads TGTGCCAGCAGCCAACGACTACAGGGGGCGGGACACGAGCAGTACTTC.

On this clone itself: In the same sample, other DNA sequences code for this CDR3. This chain uses TRBV9 with TRBJ1-5; D not resolved. Germline-derived CDR1 and CDR2 are SGDLS and YYNGEE. The CDR3 totals 14 residues. Trimming left V 0 bases short and J 0 bases short, with 4 bases between. The CDR3 here is CASSVGDSNQPQHF. The CDR3, as DNA: TGTGCCAGCAGCGTAGGTGATAGCAATCAGCCCCAGCATTTT.